The source of this TCR beta chain is a study of cytomegalovirus exposure and HLA in healthy donors. Notes on the study in general: Reportedly, diagnosis of cytomegalovirus status by the classifier showed high specificity and sensitivity.

PCR was performed using 60 Vbeta and 13 Jbeta primers. Method: immunoSEQ multiplex PCR; TCRdb's copy keeps in-frame clones and lacks some. The sample yields about 150,000 clones, 80% seen once. This clone was picked up a small number of times. Its specificity is not known. CDR3 length: 14 amino acids. In germline, CDR1 is MDHEN, CDR2 SYDVKM. V was cut by 6 bases and J by 4 bases, with 13 bases left in between. The sample comprised PBMCs. The chain is built from TRBV28 and TRBJ1-5, with D hard to call. The TCR comes from a woman in her thirties or forties in good health and CMV-seropositive. CDR3 nucleotides: TGTGCCAGCAGCTTGGGCCGTTCAAATCAGCCCCAGCATTTT. It encodes CASSLGRSNQPQHF. The full variable domain, in which reference TRBV28 and TRBJ1-5 provide the parts outside the CDR3, is DVKVTQSSRYLVKRTGEKVFLECVQDMDHENMFWYRQDPGLGLRLIYFSYDVKMKEKGDIPEGYSVSREKKERFSLILESASTNQTSMYLCASSLGRSNQPQHFGDGTRLSIL.